The sequence of this T cell receptor (beta chain) was determined in a study of T-cell memory formation after mild COVID-19. TCRdb called the 5' RACE reads again in MiXCR, with one record for every CDR3 protein. The top ten hold about 20% of the sample, which has about 280,000 distinct CDR3 sequences, less than 9.5% seen once. This clonotype was counted at least ten times. This CDR3 is 13 amino acids long. Germline CDR1 and CDR2: SGHTA and FQGTGA. V was pared by 5 bases and J by 11 bases, with 9 bases of the junction left unmatched. This sequence originates from a man between 18 and 29 years old who had mild COVID-19 (a few samples of this study predate the infection). Cell type and time point are not known. J is TRBJ2-3 and V is TRBV7-3, with TRBD2 matching over 8 bases. Sequencing input: PBMCs or a T cell subset sorted from them (not recorded which). CDR3: CASSPRRGGGQYF. The CDR3 DNA reads as TGTGCCAGCAGCCCCCGCCGGGGGGGGGGGCAGTATTTT. The full variable domain, completed using reference TRBV7-3 and TRBJ2-3, is GAGVSQTPSNKVTEKGKYVELRCDPISGHTALYWYRQSLGQGPEFLIYFQGTGAADDSGLPNDRFFAVRPEGSVSTLKIQRTERGDSAVYLCASSPRRGGGQYFGPGTRLTVL.